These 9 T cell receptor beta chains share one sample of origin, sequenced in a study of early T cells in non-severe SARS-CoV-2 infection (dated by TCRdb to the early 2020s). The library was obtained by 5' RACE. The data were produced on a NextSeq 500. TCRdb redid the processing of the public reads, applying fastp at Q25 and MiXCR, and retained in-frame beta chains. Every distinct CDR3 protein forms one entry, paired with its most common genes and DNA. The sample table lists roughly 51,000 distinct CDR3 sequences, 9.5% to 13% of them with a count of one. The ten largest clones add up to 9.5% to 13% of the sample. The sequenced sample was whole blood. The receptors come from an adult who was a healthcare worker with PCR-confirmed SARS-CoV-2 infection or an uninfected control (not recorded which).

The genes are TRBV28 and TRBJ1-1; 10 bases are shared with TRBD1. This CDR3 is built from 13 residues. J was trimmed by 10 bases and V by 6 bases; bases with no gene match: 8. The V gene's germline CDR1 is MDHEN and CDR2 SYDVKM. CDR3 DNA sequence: TGTGCCAGCAGGCAGACAGGGGGCGAGGGAGCTTTCTTT. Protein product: CASRQTGGEGAFF. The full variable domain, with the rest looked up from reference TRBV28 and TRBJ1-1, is DVKVTQSSRYLVKRTGEKVFLECVQDMDHENMFWYRQDPGLGLRLIYFSYDVKMKEKGDIPEGYSVSREKKERFSLILESASTNQTSMYLCASRQTGGEGAFFGQGTRLTVV.

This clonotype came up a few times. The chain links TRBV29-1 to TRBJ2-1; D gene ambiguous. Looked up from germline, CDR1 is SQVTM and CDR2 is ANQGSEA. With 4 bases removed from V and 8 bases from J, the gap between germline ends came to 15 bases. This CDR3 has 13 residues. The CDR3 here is CSVGLTSVDEQFF. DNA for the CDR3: TGCAGCGTTGGGCTTACCTCCGTAGATGAGCAGTTCTTC.

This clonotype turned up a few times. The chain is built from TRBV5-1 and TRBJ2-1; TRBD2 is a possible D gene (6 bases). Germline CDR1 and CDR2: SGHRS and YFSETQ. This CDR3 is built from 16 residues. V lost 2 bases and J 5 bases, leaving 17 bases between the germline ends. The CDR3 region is CASSFLPPGLNNEQFF. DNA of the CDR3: TGCGCCAGCAGCTTTCTACCTCCGGGACTGAACAATGAGCAGTTCTTC.

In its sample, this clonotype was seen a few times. In DNA, the CDR3 is TGTGCCAGCAGCCCTGGTCCCGGGGCCAACGTCCTGACTTTC. Translated, it gives CASSPGPGANVLTF. This chain uses TRBV7-6 with TRBJ2-6, with D unresolved. The V end was cut by 5 bases, the J end by 4 bases, with 9 bases between. Looked up from germline, CDR1 is SGHVS and CDR2 is FNYEAQ. The CDR3 extends over 14 amino acids.

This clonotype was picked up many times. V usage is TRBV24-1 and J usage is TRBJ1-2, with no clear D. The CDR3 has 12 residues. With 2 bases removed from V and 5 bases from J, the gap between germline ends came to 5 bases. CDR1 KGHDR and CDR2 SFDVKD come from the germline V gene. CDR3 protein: CATSDSNYGYTF. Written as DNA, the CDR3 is TGTGCCACCAGTGATTCCAATTATGGCTACACCTTC.

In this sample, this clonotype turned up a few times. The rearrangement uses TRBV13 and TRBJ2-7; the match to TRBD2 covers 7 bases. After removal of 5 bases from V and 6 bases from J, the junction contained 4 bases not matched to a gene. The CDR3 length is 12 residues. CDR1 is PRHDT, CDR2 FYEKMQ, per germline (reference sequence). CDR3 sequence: CASSPPGGEQYF. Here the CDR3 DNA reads TGTGCCAGCAGCCCGCCGGGGGGCGAGCAGTACTTC. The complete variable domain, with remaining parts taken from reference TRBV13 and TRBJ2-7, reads AAGVIQSPRHLIKEKRETATLKCYPIPRHDTVYWYQQGPGQDPQFLISFYEKMQSDKGSIPDRFSAQQFSDYHSELNMSSLELGDSALYFCASSPPGGEQYFGPGTRLTVT.

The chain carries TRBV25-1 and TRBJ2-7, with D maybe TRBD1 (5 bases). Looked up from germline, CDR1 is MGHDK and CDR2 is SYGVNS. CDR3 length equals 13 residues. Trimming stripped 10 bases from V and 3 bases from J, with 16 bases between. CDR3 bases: TGTGCCACCTCCACAGGAGTCCTCTACGAGCAGTACTTC. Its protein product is CATSTGVLYEQYF.

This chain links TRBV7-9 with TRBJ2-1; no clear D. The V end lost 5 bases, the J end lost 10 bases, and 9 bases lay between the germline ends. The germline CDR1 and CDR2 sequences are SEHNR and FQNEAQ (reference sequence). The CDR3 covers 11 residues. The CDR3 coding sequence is TGTGCCAGCAGCCCCTCCAGGGAGCAGTTCTTC. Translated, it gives CASSPSREQFF.

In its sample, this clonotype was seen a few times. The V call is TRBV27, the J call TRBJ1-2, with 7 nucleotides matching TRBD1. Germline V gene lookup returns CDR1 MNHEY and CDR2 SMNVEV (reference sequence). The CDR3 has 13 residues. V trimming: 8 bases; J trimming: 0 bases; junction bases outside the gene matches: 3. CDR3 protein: CASGTASNYGYTF. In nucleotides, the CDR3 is TGTGCCAGCGGGACAGCCTCTAACTATGGCTACACCTTC.